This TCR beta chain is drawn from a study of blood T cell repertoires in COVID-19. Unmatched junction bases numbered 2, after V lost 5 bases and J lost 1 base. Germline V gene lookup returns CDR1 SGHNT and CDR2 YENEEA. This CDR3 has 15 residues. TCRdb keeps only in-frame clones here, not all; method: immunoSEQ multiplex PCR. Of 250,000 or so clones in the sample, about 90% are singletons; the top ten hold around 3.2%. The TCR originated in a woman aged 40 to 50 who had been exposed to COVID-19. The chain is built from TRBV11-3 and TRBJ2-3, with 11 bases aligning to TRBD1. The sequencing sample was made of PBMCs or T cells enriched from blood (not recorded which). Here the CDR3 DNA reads TGTGCCAGCAGCCCGGGACAGGGGGGCACAGATACGCAGTATTTT. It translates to CASSPGQGGTDTQYF.